The rows below give T cell receptor beta chains drawn from one sample of a study of T cell responses to AZD1222 COVID-19 vaccine. TCRdb's table, derived via immunoSEQ multiplex PCR, lists solely in-frame clones and lacks some. Among about 39,000 clones listed, about nine tenths were seen once. Sequencing was performed on peripheral blood, taken 28 days after the second dose of the MenACWY control vaccine. Receptors were obtained from an adult who received the MenACWY meningococcal vaccine as a control. Both conserved end residues are part of each CDR3. D genes are given only for firm matches. Only part of the rows carry a size: once, few, many, or a class if the clone is expanded.

size	V	J	D	CDR3	DNA
-	TRBV7-3	TRBJ1-5	TRBD1	CASTPPRGQGKWVSNQPQHF	TGTGCCAGCACCCCGCCGCGGGGACAGGGAAAATGGGTTAGCAATCAGCCCCAGCATTTT
-	TRBV5-1	TRBJ2-1	-	CASSLAQGNEQFF	TGCGCCAGCAGCTTGGCCCAGGGGAATGAGCAGTTCTTC
-	TRBV25-1	TRBJ2-7	-	CASSDPGRYPYEQYF	TGTGCCAGCAGTGACCCAGGGCGATACCCCTACGAGCAGTACTTC
-	TRBV6-5	TRBJ1-5	-	CASSYLRGGQPQHF	TGTGCCAGCAGTTACCTCCGAGGCGGGCAGCCCCAGCATTTT
-	TRBV27	TRBJ2-3	-	CASSPMTRRDTQYF	TGTGCCAGCAGTCCAATGACCCGCCGGGATACGCAGTATTTT
once	TRBV18	TRBJ2-2	TRBD1	CASSPPGTGGTGELFF	TGTGCCAGCTCACCCCCCGGGACAGGGGGCACCGGGGAGCTGTTTTTT
-	TRBV7-2	TRBJ2-7	-	CASDLSGLSHEQYF	TGTGCCAGCGACCTCTCCGGGCTGAGCCACGAGCAGTACTTC
few	TRBV28	TRBJ1-4	TRBD1	CASSVQGANEKLFF	TGTGCCAGCAGTGTACAGGGGGCCAATGAAAAACTGTTTTTT
-	TRBV3-1/TRBV3-2	TRBJ2-3	-	CASKNSPLAHPPLSTDTQYF	TGTGCCAGCAAAAACAGTCCTCTCGCCCATCCTCCTCTTAGCACAGATACGCAGTATTTT
-	TRBV2	TRBJ1-6	-	CASSERQHNSPLHF	TGTGCCAGCAGTGAACGTCAGCATAATTCACCCCTCCACTTT
few	TRBV10-1	TRBJ2-1	-	CASSERGSSYNEQFF	TGCGCCAGCAGTGAGCGGGGGAGCTCCTACAATGAGCAGTTCTTC
-	TRBV6-5	TRBJ1-2	TRBD1	CASSYSGTGPIYGYTF	TGTGCCAGCAGTTACTCCGGGACAGGGCCTATCTATGGCTACACCTTC
-	TRBV6-4	TRBJ2-7	TRBD2	CASRGFGLAGNEQYF	TGTGCCAGCAGAGGGTTCGGACTAGCGGGAAACGAGCAGTACTTC
-	TRBV28	TRBJ2-7	-	CASSSGSWEQYF	TGTGCCAGCAGTTCGGGCTCCTGGGAGCAGTACTTC
-	TRBV11-1	TRBJ2-2	-	CASSRDTGELFF	TGTGCCAGCAGCCGGGACACCGGGGAGCTGTTTTTT
-	TRBV5-1	TRBJ2-5	-	CASSLDPPIGTQYF	TGCGCCAGCAGCTTGGATCCCCCCATCGGGACCCAGTACTTC
-	TRBV19	TRBJ2-1	-	CASSTGLGEQFF	TGTGCCAGTAGTACGGGTCTCGGCGAGCAGTTCTTC
-	TRBV29-1	TRBJ2-3	TRBD2	CSVGSRSGRVTDTQYF	TGCAGCGTCGGGTCAAGGAGCGGGAGAGTAACAGATACGCAGTATTTT
-	TRBV28	TRBJ2-1	-	CASSPRGTRTSYNEQFF	TGTGCCAGCAGTCCACGGGGGACTCGTACCTCCTACAATGAGCAGTTCTTC
-	TRBV7-9	TRBJ1-4	TRBD1	CASSRRRDRGPEKLFF	TGTGCCAGCAGTCGAAGAAGGGACAGGGGGCCTGAAAAACTGTTTTTT
-	TRBV3-1/TRBV3-2	TRBJ2-5	-	CASSQGASETQYF	TGTGCCAGCAGCCAAGGGGCGTCAGAGACCCAGTACTTC
once	TRBV7-2	TRBJ2-2	TRBD2	CASRPGRPGELFF	TGTGCCAGCAGGCCCGGGAGGCCCGGGGAGCTGTTTTTT
-	TRBV5-1	TRBJ2-1	TRBD2	CASSFGLAGGQGNEQFF	TGCGCCAGCAGCTTTGGACTAGCGGGAGGGCAGGGCAATGAGCAGTTCTTC
-	TRBV6-4	TRBJ1-5	TRBD1	CASQLGDRGRRSNQPQHF	TGTGCCAGCCAGCTTGGGGACAGGGGGCGAAGGAGCAATCAGCCCCAGCATTTT
-	TRBV11-1	TRBJ1-1	TRBD1	CASRPTGGTEAFF	TGTGCCAGCAGGCCTACAGGGGGCACTGAAGCTTTCTTT
-	TRBV6-4	TRBJ2-1	TRBD2	CASSDGTSGNNEQFF	TGTGCCAGCAGTGACGGGACTAGCGGGAACAATGAGCAGTTCTTC
once	TRBV19	TRBJ1-5	-	CASSMVTGGSGPQHF	TGTGCCAGTAGTATGGTGACAGGCGGGTCAGGGCCCCAGCATTTT
-	TRBV4-1	TRBJ2-2	TRBD2	CASNQYSSGPTGELFF	TGCGCCAGCAACCAATATTCTAGCGGGCCTACCGGGGAGCTGTTTTTT
once	TRBV24-1	TRBJ2-5	-	CATSVGESQETQYF	TGTGCCACCAGTGTGGGGGAGAGCCAAGAGACCCAGTACTTC
-	TRBV9	TRBJ2-7	-	CASSVGPEKGEQYF	TGTGCCAGCAGCGTAGGGCCGGAAAAGGGGGAGCAGTACTTC
once	TRBV4-2	TRBJ2-3	TRBD2	CASSQENSGADTQYF	TGTGCCAGCAGCCAAGAGAACAGCGGGGCGGATACGCAGTATTTT
-	TRBV18	TRBJ2-7	TRBD1	CASTPGTGKYEQYF	TGTGCCAGCACACCCGGGACAGGGAAGTACGAGCAGTACTTC
-	TRBV5-1	TRBJ1-4	-	CASSLRRPATNEKLFF	TGCGCCAGCAGCTTGCGACGACCAGCAACTAATGAAAAACTGTTTTTT
-	TRBV30	TRBJ1-2	TRBD1	CARSRDRPYGYTF	TGTGCCCGCTCCCGGGACAGACCTTATGGCTACACCTTC
-	TRBV7-9	TRBJ2-6	-	CASGSWAGANVLTF	TGTGCCAGCGGGAGTTGGGCTGGGGCCAACGTCCTGACTTTC
-	TRBV2	TRBJ1-5	-	CASSGPGSNQPQHF	TGTGCCAGCAGTGGACCGGGGAGCAATCAGCCCCAGCATTTT
-	TRBV6-4	TRBJ2-1	-	CASTSDHSLNYNEQFF	TGTGCCAGCACTTCCGACCATTCCCTCAATTACAATGAGCAGTTCTTC
-	TRBV14	TRBJ1-2	-	CASSVSQFYGYTF	TGTGCCAGCAGCGTATCACAATTCTATGGCTACACCTTC
-	TRBV27	TRBJ1-5	TRBD1	CASSFPDRGKTSNQPQHF	TGTGCCAGCAGTTTCCCGGACAGGGGAAAAACGAGCAATCAGCCCCAGCATTTT
-	TRBV7-9	TRBJ2-1	-	CASSFSGEKGLFEQFF	TGTGCCAGCAGCTTTTCGGGCGAGAAAGGGTTATTTGAGCAGTTCTTC
-	TRBV30	TRBJ1-5	-	CAWSIKTGSYSNQPQHF	TGTGCCTGGAGTATAAAAACAGGGAGTTATAGCAATCAGCCCCAGCATTTT
-	TRBV2	TRBJ2-1	-	CASCRAQAFDEQFF	TGTGCCAGCTGCCGGGCCCAGGCGTTTGATGAGCAGTTCTTC
-	TRBV13	TRBJ2-7	TRBD2	CASSSLAGDYEQYF	TGTGCCAGCAGCTCTCTAGCGGGAGACTACGAGCAGTACTTC
few	TRBV4-1	TRBJ1-5	-	CASSPRRERSSNQPQHF	TGCGCCAGCAGCCCCCGAAGGGAACGGAGTAGCAATCAGCCCCAGCATTTT
-	TRBV24-1	TRBJ2-3	TRBD2	CATSGTSGQSTDTQYF	TGTGCCACCAGCGGGACTAGCGGGCAGAGCACAGATACGCAGTATTTT